The sequence of this TCR beta chain was determined in a study of T-cell memory formation after mild COVID-19 (TCRdb year 2021). Describing the broader study: TCR sequence clusters from the two donors were largely donor specific. In a couple of donors, T-cell clones that expanded and contracted after mild COVID-19 were tracked by sequencing TCRalpha and TCRbeta repertoires over time. The cohort was made up of two young adult volunteers, one female and one male, who were previously healthy.

V is shortened by 2 bases, J by 10 bases, and the region joining them spans 12 bases. From its cysteine to its phenylalanine, the CDR3 spans 13 amino acids. Only the CDR3 portion is preserved as DNA: 39 bases, with reading frame beginning at the first base. As regards this clonotype: Which antigen it targets is not known. The record has no base qualities; no much larger clone is one base away.

What the authors observed across the whole study: Contracting CD4+ clones turned up mainly in the CM and EM memory subsets, whereas EMRA was where CD8+ clones were enriched. Some responding clones were detected in pre-infection memory, suggesting pre-existing cross-reactive memory T cells joined the SARS-CoV-2 response. Only a couple of mild cases were covered in the study, and larger cohorts including severe cases with pre-infection samples were considered necessary. The second-wave clones that peaked on day 37 were not confirmed to be SARS-CoV-2 specific. From day 15 to 85, contracting clones showed balanced CD4/CD8 phenotypes, whereas a second wave of clones that expanded from day 15 to 37 leaned towards CD4+.

This sample was sequenced with an Illumina NovaSeq 6000. Using 5'RACE with constant-segment primers, TCRalpha and TCRbeta cDNA libraries were constructed, with sample barcodes and unique molecular identifiers added in the process. RNA was extracted from every sample with Trizol reagent. Library amplification was performed in two PCR steps, and a second sample barcode and Illumina TruSeq adapters were introduced in the second step. Libraries were sequenced on an Illumina NovaSeq with 2 x 150 bp paired-end reads. The published analysis was carried out like this. The reads were demultiplexed and collapsed into UMI-guided consensus sequences using migec v1.2.7. Using mixcr v2.1.11, UMI consensuses were aligned to TRA and TRB V and J templates and then assembled into clonotypes. Expanded or contracted clonotypes were those called significant by both edgeR and NoisET, with noise models trained on biological replicates. For edgeR calls, the cutoffs were a false discovery rate-adjusted p below 0.01 and a log2 fold-change threshold of 1. As an exploratory analysis of dynamics, max-normalized trajectories of the 1000 most abundant clonotypes were examined by PCA with hierarchical clustering. Separately sequenced CD4+ and CD8+ repertoires were used to assign the CD4 or CD8 phenotype of responding clones. TCRdb took the public reads, trimmed them with fastp at Q25, ran MiXCR for clone calling and kept in-frame beta chains. Identical CDR3 proteins give one entry, which carries the most common genes and DNA. V and J calls and clone size were set by TCRdb, not the authors. The sample table records roughly 80,000 distinct CDR3 sequences; approximately 15% of these occur just once. The ten most abundant clones make up roughly a third of the sample.

PBMCs were isolated by Ficoll-Paque density gradient centrifugation. The sequence came from an adult woman who had mild COVID-19 (a few samples of this study predate the infection). The sample titles of this study are shuffled in the database, so cell type and time point are left out; the donor was told from shared clones. The V and J genes are TRBV12-3 or TRBV12-4 and TRBJ1-3; a confident D gene designation cannot be given. Sequencing was performed on PBMCs or a T cell subset sorted from them (not recorded which). The nucleotide sequence reads TGTGCCAGCAGTTTACCCCCATCCGAGACCATATATTTT. It specifies CASSLPPSETIYF.